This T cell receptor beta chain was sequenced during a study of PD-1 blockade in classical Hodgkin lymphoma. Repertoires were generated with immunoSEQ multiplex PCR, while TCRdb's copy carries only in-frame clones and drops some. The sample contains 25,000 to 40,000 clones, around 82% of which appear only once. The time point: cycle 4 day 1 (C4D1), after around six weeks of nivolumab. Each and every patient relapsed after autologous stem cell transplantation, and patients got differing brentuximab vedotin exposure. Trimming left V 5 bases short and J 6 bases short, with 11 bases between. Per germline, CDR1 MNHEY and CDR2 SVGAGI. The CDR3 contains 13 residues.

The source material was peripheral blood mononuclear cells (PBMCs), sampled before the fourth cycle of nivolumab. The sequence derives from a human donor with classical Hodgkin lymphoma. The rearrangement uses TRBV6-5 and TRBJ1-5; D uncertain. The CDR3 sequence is CASSTQIPQPQHF. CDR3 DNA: TGTGCCAGCAGTACACAAATCCCTCAGCCCCAGCATTTT.